The 18 T cell receptor beta chains below come from one sample, sequenced in a study of cytomegalovirus exposure and HLA in healthy donors. Primers: 60 Vbeta forward and 13 Jbeta reverse. The repertoire was sequenced with immunoSEQ multiplex PCR; TCRdb's copy has only in-frame clones and lacks some. The sample has 200,000 to 300,000 clones, about 85% seen once. Material: PBMCs. Receptor source: a girl aged 2 to 10 in good health and CMV-seronegative.

This clone appeared a single time. This sequence joins TRBV12-2 and TRBJ1-2; the table's D call TRBD1 went unverified against the DNA. TRBV12-2 is recorded as a pseudogene. CDR3 length equals 17 residues. CDR3 DNA: TGTGCAAGTCGCTTCAAAGGACAGGGTTACCCTAACTATGGCTACACCTTC. Protein sequence: CASRFKGQGYPNYGYTF.

The chain uses TRBV15 and TRBJ1-6; D is ambiguous. Germline V gene sequence: CDR1 LNHNV, CDR2 YYDKDF (reference sequence). Trimming stripped 0 bases from V and 9 bases from J, with 6 bases between. The CDR3 is 13 amino acids. CDR3 protein: CATSRDPGSPLHF. Here the CDR3 DNA reads TGTGCCACCAGCAGAGATCCCGGTTCACCCCTCCACTTT.

The V and J genes are TRBV10-3 and TRBJ2-1, with 10 bases that match TRBD2. The J segment lost 6 bases and the V segment lost 4 bases, leaving 6 bases of the junction unmatched. The CDR3 has 15 amino acids. CDR1 ENHRY and CDR2 SYGVKD come from the germline V gene. The CDR3 sequence: CAISAIAGGPNEQFF. DNA of the CDR3: TGTGCCATCAGTGCCATAGCGGGGGGTCCCAATGAGCAGTTCTTC.

The rearrangement joins TRBV6-4 to TRBJ1-2, with 9 bases identical to TRBD1. The CDR3 has 17 residues. Germline assignment: CDR1 MRHNA and CDR2 SNTAGT. V shed 0 bases, J shed 3 bases, and the junction held 8 bases outside the gene matches. The CDR3 coding sequence is TGTGCCAGCAGTGACTCAGGGCACAGGGGGCGCGACTATGGCTACACCTTC. Its translation is CASSDSGHRGRDYGYTF.

The chain carries TRBV9 and TRBJ2-3; D remains ambiguous. Per germline, CDR1 SGDLS and CDR2 YYNGEE. The CDR3 contains 14 residues. V shed 3 bases and J shed 2 bases, with 10 bases lying between them. The chain's CDR3 is CASSDSTHTDTQYF. DNA of the CDR3: TGTGCCAGCAGCGACTCGACTCACACAGATACGCAGTATTTT.

The rearrangement links TRBV25-1 to TRBJ2-3, with D hard to call. This CDR3 is 13 amino acids long. Germline CDR1 is MGHDK and CDR2 is SYGVNS. The V gene lost 6 bases and the J gene lost 4 bases, with 11 bases spanning the gap. CDR3 in amino acids: CASRGEVSDTQYF. CDR3 DNA sequence: TGTGCCAGCAGAGGAGAGGTCTCAGATACGCAGTATTTT.

The rearrangement uses TRBV5-6 and TRBJ1-2; D might be TRBD1 (6 bases). Per germline, CDR1 SGHDT and CDR2 YYEEEE. Trimming removed 4 bases from V and 8 bases from J, with 15 bases in between. The CDR3 length is 13 residues. CDR3 DNA: TGTGCCAGCAGCCAGGGGACATTAAGAGGCTACACCTTC. This codes for CASSQGTLRGYTF. Looking up the rest from reference TRBV5-6 and TRBJ1-2 gives the full variable domain: DAGVTQSPTHLIKTRGQQVTLRCSPKSGHDTVSWYQQALGQGPQFIFQYYEEEERQRGNFPDRFSGHQFPNYSSELNVNALLLGDSALYLCASSQGTLRGYTFGSGTRLTVV.

Concerning this clone: One end of the junction varies from germline; a read error may be responsible. The chain combines TRBV6-5 with TRBJ2-7; the match to TRBD2 covers 8 bases. CDR3 length: 14 amino acids. Per the germline V gene, CDR1 is MNHEY and CDR2 is SVGAGI. The CDR3 DNA reads as TGTGCCAGCAGCCAGCGGGAGAGCTCCCACGAGCAGTACTTC. Its translation is CASSQRESSHEQYF.

The chain joins TRBV7-9 to TRBJ1-5; D gene ambiguous. The germline V gene has CDR1 SEHNR and CDR2 FQNEAQ (reference sequence). The CDR3 is made up of 12 amino acids. The ends were cut back, 1 base at V and 7 bases at J, with 5 bases in the middle. CDR3 sequence reads: CASSLGPQPQHF. In DNA, the CDR3 is TGTGCCAGCAGCTTAGGGCCGCAGCCCCAGCATTTT.

The J gene is TRBJ2-7, the V gene TRBV29-1; 8 bases map to TRBD1. Germline CDR1 is SQVTM and CDR2 is ANQGSEA. The CDR3 extends over 13 amino acids. J was trimmed by 0 bases and V by 5 bases; bases with no gene match: 3. CDR3 sequence (DNA): TGCAGCGTTCGTCAGGGGGCCTCCTACGAGCAGTACTTC. It translates to CSVRQGASYEQYF.

The gene calls are TRBV27 and TRBJ2-7, with D hard to call. Germline values: CDR1 MNHEY, CDR2 SMNVEV (reference sequence). This CDR3 has 13 amino acids. With 3 bases removed from V and 0 bases from J, the gap between germline ends came to 6 bases. The CDR3 nucleotides are TGTGCCAGCAGTTTCCCAGGCTCCTACGAGCAGTACTTC. Protein: CASSFPGSYEQYF.

This sequence joins TRBV6-1 and TRBJ2-5; D possibly corresponds to TRBD2 (6 bases). The closer fit of TRBJ2-7 to the DNA end suggests the J call may be wrong. The length of the CDR3 is 15 residues. Per germline, CDR1 MNHNS and CDR2 SASEGT. CDR3 nucleotides: TGTGCCAGCAGTGAAATATTCGGGGGAACCTACGAGCAGTACTTC. It encodes CASSEIFGGTYEQYF.

The rearrangement uses TRBV19 and TRBJ2-7; 7 bases fit TRBD1. After removal of 2 bases from V and 4 bases from J, the junction contained 11 bases not matched to a gene. This CDR3 is built from 16 residues. In germline, CDR1 is LNHDA, CDR2 SQIVND (reference sequence). The CDR3: CASSIIKVRGQYEQYF. In DNA form, the CDR3 reads TGTGCCAGTAGTATAATTAAGGTTAGGGGGCAATACGAGCAGTACTTC.

The chain joins TRBV10-1 to TRBJ2-5; perhaps TRBD1 as D (8 bases). V shed 2 bases and J shed 5 bases, with 21 bases lying between them. The CDR3 runs 17 residues. Germline V gene data show CDR1 as WNHNN and CDR2 as SYGVQD (reference sequence). The DNA for the CDR3 is TGCGCCAGCAGTGAGCCCGCGGGGGACAGGTCCAGGGAGACCCAGTACTTC. It translates to CASSEPAGDRSRETQYF.

The chain employs TRBV5-1 and TRBJ1-2; 7 bases agree with TRBD1. Per germline, CDR1 SGHRS and CDR2 YFSETQ. The CDR3 extends over 14 amino acids. V gave up 0 bases and J gave up 6 bases; unmatched junction bases: 5. The CDR3 sequence: CASSLGPTGDGYTF. DNA for the CDR3: TGCGCCAGCAGCTTGGGGCCTACAGGGGATGGCTACACCTTC.

The chain uses TRBV5-5 and TRBJ2-3; no definite D call. V lost 1 base and J 8 bases, leaving 11 bases between the germline ends. Germline values: CDR1 SGHKS, CDR2 YYEKEE (reference sequence). This CDR3 comprises 13 residues. This chain's CDR3 is CASSLTAVRTQYF. The CDR3 bases are TGTGCCAGCAGCTTGACTGCGGTGCGTACGCAGTATTTT.

The gene calls are TRBV29-1 and TRBJ1-2; D is perhaps TRBD1 (5 bases). This CDR3 has 11 amino acids. Germline V gene sequence: CDR1 SQVTM, CDR2 ANQGSEA. V dropped 7 bases and J dropped 11 bases, with 17 bases sitting between them. CDR3 in amino acids: CSARSAGVYTF. Written as DNA, the CDR3 is TGCAGCGCCCGCTCGGCGGGGGTTTACACCTTC. Combining the CDR3 with reference TRBV29-1 and TRBJ1-2 gives the whole variable domain SAVISQKPSRDICQRGTSLTIQCQVDSQVTMMFWYRQQPGQSLTLIATANQGSEATYESGFVIDKFPISRPNLTFSTLTVSNMSPEDSSIYLCSARSAGVYTFGSGTRLTVV.

This rearrangement joins TRBV10-1 to TRBJ2-7, with D possibly being TRBD1 (6 bases). CDR1 is WNHNN, CDR2 SYGVQD, per germline (reference sequence). V was trimmed by 0 bases and J by 4 bases, leaving 16 bases between them. The CDR3 length is 16 residues. CDR3 region: CASSESRGKGAYEQYF. DNA for the CDR3: TGCGCCAGCAGTGAGTCAAGGGGGAAAGGGGCTTACGAGCAGTACTTC.